The sequence of this T cell receptor beta chain was determined in a study of human T cells and chemical hapten exposure. General study points: Compared to controls, expanded TCRs made significantly more large clusters of similar CDR3s.

Trimming pared 5 bases from V and 5 bases from J, leaving 9 bases between. CDR1 is SGHVS and CDR2 is FQNEAQ in the germline V gene. The CDR3 covers 12 residues. From the RACE reads, TCRdb called clonotypes with MiXCR, one entry per CDR3 protein. The data hold 180,000 or so distinct CDR3 sequences, with approximately 15% observed a single time. Concerning this clonotype: What it binds is not known.

Time point of the sample: patch test 1, 2 weeks after DPC sensitization. As to treatment: therapeutic diphenylcyclopropenone sensitization with weekly scalp DPC. Total RNA was isolated from unfractionated whole blood. The sequenced sample was whole blood, obtained in connection with sensitization to the hapten diphenylcyclopropenone (DPC). This TCR came from a woman aged 25 to 39 with alopecia areata. Some clones in this sample may be carry-over from other donors' samples. The gene calls are TRBV7-8 and TRBJ2-5; D is uncertain. The DNA for the CDR3 is TGTGCCAGCAGCGTCGCCATGGAGACCCAGTACTTC. It codes for CASSVAMETQYF.